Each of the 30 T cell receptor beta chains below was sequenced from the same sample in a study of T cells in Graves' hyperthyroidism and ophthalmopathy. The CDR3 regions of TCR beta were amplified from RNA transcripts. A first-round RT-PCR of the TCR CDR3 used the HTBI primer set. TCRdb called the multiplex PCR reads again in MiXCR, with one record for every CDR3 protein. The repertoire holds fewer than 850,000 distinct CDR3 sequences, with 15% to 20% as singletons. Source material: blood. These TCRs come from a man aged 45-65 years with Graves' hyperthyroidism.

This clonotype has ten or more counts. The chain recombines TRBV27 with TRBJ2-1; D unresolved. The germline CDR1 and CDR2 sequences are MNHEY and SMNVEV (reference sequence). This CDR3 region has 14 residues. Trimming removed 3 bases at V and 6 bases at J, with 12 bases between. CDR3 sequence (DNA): TGTGCCAGCAGTTTTTACGGCAGCCTCAATGAGCAGTTCTTC. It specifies CASSFYGSLNEQFF.

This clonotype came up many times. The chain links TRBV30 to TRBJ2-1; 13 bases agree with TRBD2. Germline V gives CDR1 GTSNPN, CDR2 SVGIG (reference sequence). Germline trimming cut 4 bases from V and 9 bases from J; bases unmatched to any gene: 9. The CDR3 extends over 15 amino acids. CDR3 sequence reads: CAWTILAGGLSEQFF. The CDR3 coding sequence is TGTGCCTGGACTATACTAGCGGGAGGGCTTAGTGAGCAGTTCTTC.

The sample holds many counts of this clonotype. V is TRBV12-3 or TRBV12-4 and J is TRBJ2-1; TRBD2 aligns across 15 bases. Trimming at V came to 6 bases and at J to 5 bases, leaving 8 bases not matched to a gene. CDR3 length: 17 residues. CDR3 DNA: TGTGCCAGCAGACGGACTAGCGGGAGGGCCGGGGACAATGAGCAGTTCTTC. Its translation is CASRRTSGRAGDNEQFF.

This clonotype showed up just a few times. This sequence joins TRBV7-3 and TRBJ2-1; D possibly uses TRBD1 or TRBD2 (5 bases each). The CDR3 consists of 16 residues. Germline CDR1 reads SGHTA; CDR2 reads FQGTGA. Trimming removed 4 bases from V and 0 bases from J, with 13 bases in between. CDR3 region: CASSSSKGSSYNEQFF. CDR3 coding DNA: TGTGCCAGCAGCTCCTCCAAGGGGAGCTCCTACAATGAGCAGTTCTTC.

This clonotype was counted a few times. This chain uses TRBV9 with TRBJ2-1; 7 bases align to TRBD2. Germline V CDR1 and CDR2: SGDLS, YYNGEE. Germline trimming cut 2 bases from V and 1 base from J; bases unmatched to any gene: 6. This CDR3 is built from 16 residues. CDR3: CASSVRDSGSYNEQFF. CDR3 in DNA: TGTGCCAGCAGCGTCCGCGATAGCGGGTCCTACAATGAGCAGTTCTTC.

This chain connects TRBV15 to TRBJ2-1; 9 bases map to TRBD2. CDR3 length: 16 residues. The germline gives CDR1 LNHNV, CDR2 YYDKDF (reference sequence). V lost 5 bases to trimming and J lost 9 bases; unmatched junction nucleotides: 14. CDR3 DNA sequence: TGTGCCACCAGCGGAGGAAGCCCGGGACTAGCTAGTGAGCAGTTCTTC. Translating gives CATSGGSPGLASEQFF.

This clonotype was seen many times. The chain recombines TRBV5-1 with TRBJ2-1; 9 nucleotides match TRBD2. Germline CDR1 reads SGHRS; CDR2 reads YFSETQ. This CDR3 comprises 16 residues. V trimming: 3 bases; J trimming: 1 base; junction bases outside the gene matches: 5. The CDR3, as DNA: TGCGCCAGCAGCTCGGTTAGCGGGAGATCCTACAATGAGCAGTTCTTC. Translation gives CASSSVSGRSYNEQFF.

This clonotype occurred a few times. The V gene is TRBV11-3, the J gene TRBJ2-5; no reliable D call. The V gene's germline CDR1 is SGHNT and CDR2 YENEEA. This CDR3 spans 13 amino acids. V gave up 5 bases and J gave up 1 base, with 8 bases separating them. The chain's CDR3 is CASSKDRQETQYF. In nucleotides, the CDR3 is TGTGCCAGCAGCAAGGACCGCCAAGAGACCCAGTACTTC.

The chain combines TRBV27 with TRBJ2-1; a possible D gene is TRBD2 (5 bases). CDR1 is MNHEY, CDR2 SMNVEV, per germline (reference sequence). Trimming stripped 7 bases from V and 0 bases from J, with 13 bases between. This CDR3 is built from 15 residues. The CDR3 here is CASTFSASSYNEQFF. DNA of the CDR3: TGTGCCAGCACCTTTAGCGCCAGCTCCTACAATGAGCAGTTCTTC.

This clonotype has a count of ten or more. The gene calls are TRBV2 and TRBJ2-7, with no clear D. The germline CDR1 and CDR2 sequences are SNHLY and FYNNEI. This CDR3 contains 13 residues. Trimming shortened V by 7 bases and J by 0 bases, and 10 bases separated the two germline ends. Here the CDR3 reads CASTYESSYEQYF. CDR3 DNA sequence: TGTGCCAGCACCTACGAGTCCTCCTACGAGCAGTACTTC.

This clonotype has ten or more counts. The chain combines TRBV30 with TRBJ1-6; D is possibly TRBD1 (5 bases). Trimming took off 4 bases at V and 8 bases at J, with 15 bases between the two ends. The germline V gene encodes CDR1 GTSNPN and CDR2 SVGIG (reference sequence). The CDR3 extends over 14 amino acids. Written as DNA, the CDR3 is TGTGCCTGGATCCCCAAAGGGGTGGATTCACCCCTCCACTTT. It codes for CAWIPKGVDSPLHF.

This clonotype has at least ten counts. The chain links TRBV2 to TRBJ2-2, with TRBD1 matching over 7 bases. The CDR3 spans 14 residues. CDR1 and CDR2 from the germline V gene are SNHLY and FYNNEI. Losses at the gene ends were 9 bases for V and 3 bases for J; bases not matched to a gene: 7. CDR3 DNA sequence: TGTGCCAGTCAAGGGGGCCTAGACACCGGGGAGCTGTTTTTT. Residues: CASQGGLDTGELFF.

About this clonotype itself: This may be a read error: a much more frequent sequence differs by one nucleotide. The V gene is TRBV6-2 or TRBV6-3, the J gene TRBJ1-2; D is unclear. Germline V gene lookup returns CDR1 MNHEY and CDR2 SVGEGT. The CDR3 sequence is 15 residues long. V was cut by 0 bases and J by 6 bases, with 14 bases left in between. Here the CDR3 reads CASSYSSVEVDGYTF. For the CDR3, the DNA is TGTGCCAGCAGTTACTCTTCAGTAGAAGTAGATGGCTACACCTTC.

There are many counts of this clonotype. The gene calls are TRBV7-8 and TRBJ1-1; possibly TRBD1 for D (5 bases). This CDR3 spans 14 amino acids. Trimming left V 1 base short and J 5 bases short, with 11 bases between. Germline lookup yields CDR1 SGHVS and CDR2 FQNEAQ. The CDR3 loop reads CASSLGARGTEAFF. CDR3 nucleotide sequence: TGTGCCAGCAGCTTAGGGGCTCGGGGGACTGAAGCTTTCTTT.

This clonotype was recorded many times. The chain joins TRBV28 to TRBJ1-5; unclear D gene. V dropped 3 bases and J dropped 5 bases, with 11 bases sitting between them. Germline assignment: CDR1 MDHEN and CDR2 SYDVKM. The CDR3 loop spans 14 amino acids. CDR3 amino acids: CASSFRQRDQPQHF. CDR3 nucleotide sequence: TGTGCCAGCAGTTTCCGGCAGCGGGATCAGCCCCAGCATTTT.

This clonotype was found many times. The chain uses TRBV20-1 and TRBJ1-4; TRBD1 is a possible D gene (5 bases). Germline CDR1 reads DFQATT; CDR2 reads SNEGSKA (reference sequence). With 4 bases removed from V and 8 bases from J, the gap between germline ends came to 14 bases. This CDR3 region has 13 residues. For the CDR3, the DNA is TGCAGTGCTACCCGCCAGGGTGGAGAAAAACTGTTTTTT. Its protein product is CSATRQGGEKLFF.

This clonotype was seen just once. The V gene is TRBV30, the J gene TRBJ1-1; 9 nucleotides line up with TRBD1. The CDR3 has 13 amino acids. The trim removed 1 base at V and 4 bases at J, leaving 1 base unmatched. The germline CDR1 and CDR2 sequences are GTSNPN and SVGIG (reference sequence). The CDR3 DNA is TGTGCCTGGAGTGGGGACAGGGTCACTGAAGCTTTCTTT. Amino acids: CAWSGDRVTEAFF.

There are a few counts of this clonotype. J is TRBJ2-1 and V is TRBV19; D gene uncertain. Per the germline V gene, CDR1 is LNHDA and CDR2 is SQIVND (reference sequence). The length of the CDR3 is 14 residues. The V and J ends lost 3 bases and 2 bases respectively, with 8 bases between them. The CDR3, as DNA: TGTGCCAGTAGTATCTACGGTACCTACAATGAGCAGTTCTTC. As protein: CASSIYGTYNEQFF.

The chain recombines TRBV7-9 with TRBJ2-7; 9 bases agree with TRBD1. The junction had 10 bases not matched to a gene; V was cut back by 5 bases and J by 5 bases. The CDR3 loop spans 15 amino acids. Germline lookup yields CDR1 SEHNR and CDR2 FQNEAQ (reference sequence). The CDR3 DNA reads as TGTGCCAGCAGCATGGCCGGGACAGGGATCCACGAGCAGTACTTC. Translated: CASSMAGTGIHEQYF. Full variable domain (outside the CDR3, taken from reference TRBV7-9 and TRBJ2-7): DTGVSQNPRHKITKRGQNVTFRCDPISEHNRLYWYRQTLGQGPEFLTYFQNEAQLEKSRLLSDRFSAERPKGSFSTLEIQRTEQGDSAMYLCASSMAGTGIHEQYFGPGTRLTVT.

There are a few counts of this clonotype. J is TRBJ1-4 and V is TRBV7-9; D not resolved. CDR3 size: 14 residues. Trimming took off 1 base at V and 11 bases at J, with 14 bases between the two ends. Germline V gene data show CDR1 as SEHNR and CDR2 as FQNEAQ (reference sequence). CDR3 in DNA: TGTGCCAGCAGCTTAGAGGTCAGAGGCGTTAAACTGTTTTTT. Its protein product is CASSLEVRGVKLFF.

CDR3 residues: CASSQGDRYPYEQYF. CDR3 bases: TGCGCCAGCAGCCAAGGAGACAGATACCCTTACGAGCAGTACTTC. V and J are TRBV4-3 and TRBJ2-7, with a tentative D call TRBD1 (5 bases). The CDR3 has 15 residues. V was trimmed by 1 base and J by 4 bases, leaving 14 bases between them. CDR1 LGHNA and CDR2 YSLEER come from the germline V gene.

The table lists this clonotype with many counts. The CDR3 DNA sequence: TGTGCCAGCAGCTTAGGGACTAGCGGGACCCTCTACAATGAGCAGTTCTTC. Translation gives CASSLGTSGTLYNEQFF. This sequence joins TRBV11-2 and TRBJ2-1, with TRBD2 matching 12 bases. The V gene end was trimmed by 1 base and the J gene end by 3 bases; junction bases not matched to a gene: 4. This CDR3 is 17 amino acids long. Germline CDR1 and CDR2: SGHAT and FQNNGV.

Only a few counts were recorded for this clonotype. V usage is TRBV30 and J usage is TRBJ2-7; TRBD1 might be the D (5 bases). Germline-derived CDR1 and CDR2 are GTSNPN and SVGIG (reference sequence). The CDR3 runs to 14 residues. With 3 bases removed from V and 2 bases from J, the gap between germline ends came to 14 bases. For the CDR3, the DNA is TGTGCCTGGAGCCAAGACAGTTTTACCTACGAGCAGTACTTC. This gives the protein CAWSQDSFTYEQYF.

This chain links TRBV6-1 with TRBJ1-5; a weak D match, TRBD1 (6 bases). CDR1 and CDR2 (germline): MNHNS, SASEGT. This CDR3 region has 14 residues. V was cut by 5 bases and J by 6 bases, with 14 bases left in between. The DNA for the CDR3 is TGTGCCAGCAGTAAGGGGGAGGCGGTTCAGCCCCAGCATTTT. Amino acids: CASSKGEAVQPQHF.

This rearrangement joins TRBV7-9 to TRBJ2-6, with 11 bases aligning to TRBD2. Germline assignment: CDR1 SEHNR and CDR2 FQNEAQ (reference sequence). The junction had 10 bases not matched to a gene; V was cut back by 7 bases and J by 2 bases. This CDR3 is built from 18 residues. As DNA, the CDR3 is TGTGCCAGCATCCTGATTAGCGGGGGGGCCCCTGGGGCCAACGTCCTGACTTTC. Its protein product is CASILISGGAPGANVLTF.

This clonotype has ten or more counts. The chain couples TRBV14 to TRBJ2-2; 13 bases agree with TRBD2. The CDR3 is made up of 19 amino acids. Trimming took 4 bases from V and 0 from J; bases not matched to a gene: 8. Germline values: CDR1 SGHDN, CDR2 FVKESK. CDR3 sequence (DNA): TGTGCCAGCAGCCCTCTTCTACTAGCGGGAGGGCCGAACACCGGGGAGCTGTTTTTT. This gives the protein CASSPLLLAGGPNTGELFF.

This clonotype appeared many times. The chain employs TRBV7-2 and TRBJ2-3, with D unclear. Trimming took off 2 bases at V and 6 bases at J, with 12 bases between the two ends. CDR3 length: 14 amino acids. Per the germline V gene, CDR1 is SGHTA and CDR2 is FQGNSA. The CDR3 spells CASSLNTHGDTQYF. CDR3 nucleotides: TGTGCCAGCAGCTTAAACACCCATGGGGATACGCAGTATTTT.

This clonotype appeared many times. CDR3 sequence reads: CARLLAPTYNEQFF. CDR3 DNA sequence: TGTGCCAGACTACTAGCGCCCACCTACAATGAGCAGTTCTTC. The rearrangement joins TRBV7-3 to TRBJ2-1, with 7 positions matching TRBD2. Germline V lookup: CDR1 SGHTA, CDR2 FQGTGA. There are 14 residues in the CDR3. After removal of 9 bases from V and 2 bases from J, the junction contained 7 bases not matched to a gene.

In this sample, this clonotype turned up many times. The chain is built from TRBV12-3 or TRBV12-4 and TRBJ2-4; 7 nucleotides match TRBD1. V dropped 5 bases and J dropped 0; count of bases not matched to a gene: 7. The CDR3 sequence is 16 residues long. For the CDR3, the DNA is TGTGCCAGCAGTATGGGCAGACAGGGAGCCAAAAACATTCAGTACTTC. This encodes CASSMGRQGAKNIQYF.

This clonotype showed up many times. The CDR3 DNA sequence: TGCGCCAGCAGCCAAACTCCTCAGGGCACCCAGTACTTC. Translation: CASSQTPQGTQYF. The genes are TRBV4-3 and TRBJ2-5; perhaps TRBD1 as D (5 bases). Trimming pared 2 bases from V and 8 bases from J, leaving 12 bases between. The CDR3 loop spans 13 amino acids. Per the germline V gene, CDR1 is LGHNA and CDR2 is YSLEER.